This is a list of T cell receptor beta chains from one sample in a study of T cells expressing NK-cell markers. Following a re-call of the 5' RACE reads, TCRdb has one entry per CDR3 protein and lacks DNA. The sample spans roughly 450,000 distinct CDR3 sequences; the ten largest clones claim roughly 1.4%. Sequencing used blood T cells: a sorted CD56 or NKG2C T cell subset, CD4+ or CD8+ T cells, or bulk PBMC T cells (not recorded which). These receptors originate from a woman in her forties or fifties in good health. Both conserved end residues are part of each CDR3. Fields, in order: J gene, V gene, CDR3 protein.

J: TRBJ2-2; V: TRBV9; CDR3: CASSTTVGGELFF
J: TRBJ1-4; V: TRBV19; CDR3: CASSRGGTGTEKLFF
J: TRBJ2-5; V: TRBV7-2; CDR3: CASSTTPGLRETQYF
J: TRBJ1-2; V: TRBV18; CDR3: CASSPPGLSYGYTF
J: TRBJ2-7; V: TRBV7-9; CDR3: CASSSLAAPHEQYF
J: TRBJ2-5; V: TRBV4-1; CDR3: CASSQDPSGGPGKTQYF
J: TRBJ2-3; V: TRBV5-1; CDR3: CASSLAGSGGDTQYF
J: TRBJ1-5; V: TRBV5-1; CDR3: CASSLSDRRNQPQHF
J: TRBJ2-1; V: TRBV9; CDR3: CASSVWVEGTNEQFF
J: TRBJ2-1; V: TRBV19; CDR3: CASSQGQGSGRDEQFF
J: TRBJ2-1; V: TRBV29-1; CDR3: CSAPGPGRIYNEQFF
J: TRBJ1-1; V: TRBV5-1; CDR3: CASSQNSENTEAFF
J: TRBJ1-2; V: TRBV5-1; CDR3: CASSLPADNYGYTF
J: TRBJ2-2; V: TRBV5-4; CDR3: CASSLEQGLAGTGELFF
J: TRBJ2-3; V: TRBV12-3/TRBV12-4; CDR3: CASRPNGGEGYTDTQYF
J: TRBJ2-3; V: TRBV5-1; CDR3: CASSQRASTDTQYF
J: TRBJ2-7; V: TRBV6-5; CDR3: CASRGQGGFNEQYF
J: TRBJ1-1; V: TRBV14; CDR3: CASSRFARNTEAFF
J: TRBJ1-1; V: TRBV7-9; CDR3: CASSLPPVWGGNTEAFF
J: TRBJ1-6; V: TRBV20-1; CDR3: CSASDLGSTYNSPLHF
J: TRBJ2-2; V: TRBV15; CDR3: CATSRDPGVGELFF
J: TRBJ1-1; V: TRBV2; CDR3: CASSDDRAFSEAFF
J: TRBJ2-5; V: TRBV5-1; CDR3: CASSLVAQLYF
J: TRBJ2-2; V: TRBV14; CDR3: CASGKGTLTGELFF
J: TRBJ2-1; V: TRBV15; CDR3: CATSSILGQGLHEQFF
J: TRBJ1-2; V: TRBV29-1; CDR3: CSVEVTWGYTF
J: TRBJ2-1; V: TRBV3-1; CDR3: CASSQESGGLGRNEQFF
J: TRBJ2-4; V: TRBV6-5; CDR3: CASSSPAQGVRHIQYF
J: TRBJ2-7; V: TRBV29-1; CDR3: CSVIINRDSYEQYF
J: TRBJ2-1; V: TRBV7-2; CDR3: CASSLASSGSGSYNEQFF
J: TRBJ1-2; V: TRBV5-1; CDR3: CASSPGTGGSNYGYTF
J: TRBJ1-5; V: TRBV18; CDR3: CASSPRAGNNQPQHF
J: TRBJ2-1; V: TRBV27; CDR3: CASWTTNSYNEQFF
J: TRBJ2-1; V: TRBV5-5; CDR3: CASSLGLAGHNEQFF
J: TRBJ2-5; V: TRBV7-6; CDR3: CASSLELVSRGTQYF
J: TRBJ1-5; V: TRBV12-3/TRBV12-4; CDR3: CASSLAGGSYQPQHF
J: TRBJ2-3; V: TRBV20-1; CDR3: CSASVAGGDTQYF
J: TRBJ1-4; V: TRBV11-2; CDR3: CASSKTGTDGEKLFF
J: TRBJ2-2; V: TRBV7-2; CDR3: CASSSRTSGRAGELFF
J: TRBJ1-4; V: TRBV29-1; CDR3: CSVHTGGFGEKLFF
J: TRBJ1-4; V: TRBV25-1; CDR3: CASSDQDSKKLFF
J: TRBJ2-1; V: TRBV6-1; CDR3: CASSEGVQGRNEQFF
J: TRBJ2-5; V: TRBV11-2; CDR3: CASSFSRGQETQYF
J: TRBJ1-1; V: TRBV4-1; CDR3: CASSQDADTEAFF
J: TRBJ2-7; V: TRBV12-3/TRBV12-4; CDR3: CASSLAAGGPYF